This TCR beta chain appears in the sequencing data of a study of brain T cells in children with intractable seizures. Germline lookup yields CDR1 LNHDA and CDR2 SQIVND (reference sequence). The V end was cut by 4 bases, the J end by 1 base, with 12 bases between. The CDR3 consists of 15 residues. Measured with immunoSEQ multiplex PCR; TCRdb has only the in-frame clones, and not every one. This sample yields about 350,000 clones, of which about 93% are seen a single time; 4.5% to 7% belongs to the top ten. Whole-study results and caveats: Clones missing pre-surgery may reflect undersampling of that blood sample.

Time point meaning: blood from clinic visit 5 months post-surgery; TSC patient then seizure free. At least one anti-epileptic drug was given before surgery. Points on this clone: The antigen remains unidentified.

The chain has TRBV19 and TRBJ2-3, with unresolved D. Sequenced material: peripheral blood, taken less than 6 months after surgery. The clonotype originates from a boy in the first two years of life with tuberous sclerosis and intractable seizures. The CDR3, as DNA: TGTGCCAGTAGTACGGATCCTGGGGGCACAGATACGCAGTATTTT. It specifies CASSTDPGGTDTQYF.